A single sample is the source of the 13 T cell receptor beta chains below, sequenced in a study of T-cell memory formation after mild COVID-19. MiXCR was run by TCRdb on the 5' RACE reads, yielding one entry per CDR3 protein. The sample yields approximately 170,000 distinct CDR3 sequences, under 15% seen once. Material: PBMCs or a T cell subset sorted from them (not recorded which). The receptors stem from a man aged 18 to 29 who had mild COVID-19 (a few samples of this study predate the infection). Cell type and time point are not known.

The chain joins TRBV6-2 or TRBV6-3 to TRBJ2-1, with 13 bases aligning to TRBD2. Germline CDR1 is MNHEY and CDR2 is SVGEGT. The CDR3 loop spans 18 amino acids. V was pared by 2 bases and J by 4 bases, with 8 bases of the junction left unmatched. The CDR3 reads CASSYTRTSGGPYNEQFF. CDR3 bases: TGTGCCAGCAGTTACACCCGGACTAGCGGGGGCCCATACAATGAGCAGTTCTTC.

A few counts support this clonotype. CDR3 protein: CASKPGVDEQFF. CDR3 DNA: TGTGCCAGCAAGCCAGGGGTCGATGAGCAGTTCTTC. V gene TRBV7-9 combines with J gene TRBJ2-1; a possible D gene is TRBD1 (6 bases). The CDR3 extends over 12 amino acids. V lost 7 bases to trimming and J lost 8 bases, with 12 bases between them. From germline, CDR1 is SEHNR and CDR2 FQNEAQ (reference sequence).

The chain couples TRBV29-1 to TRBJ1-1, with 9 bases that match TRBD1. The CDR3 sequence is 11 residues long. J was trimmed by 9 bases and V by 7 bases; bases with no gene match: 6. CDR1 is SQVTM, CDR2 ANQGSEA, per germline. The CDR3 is CSALGQGKAFF. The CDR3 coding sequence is TGCAGCGCCCTTGGACAGGGGAAAGCTTTCTTT.

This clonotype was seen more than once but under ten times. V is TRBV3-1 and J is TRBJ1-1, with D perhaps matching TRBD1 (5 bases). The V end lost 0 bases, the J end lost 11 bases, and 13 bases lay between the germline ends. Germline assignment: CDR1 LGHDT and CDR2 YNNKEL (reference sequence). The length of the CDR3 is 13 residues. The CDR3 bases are TGTGCCAGCAGCCAAGATGTAAGTGGGGCGGCTTTCTTT. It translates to CASSQDVSGAAFF.

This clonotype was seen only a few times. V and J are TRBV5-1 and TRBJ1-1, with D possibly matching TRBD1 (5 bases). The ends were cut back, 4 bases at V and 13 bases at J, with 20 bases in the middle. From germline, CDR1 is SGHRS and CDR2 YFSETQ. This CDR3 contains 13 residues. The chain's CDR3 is CASSPPGTSGGFF. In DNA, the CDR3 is TGCGCCAGCAGCCCCCCCGGGACCTCGGGGGGTTTCTTT.

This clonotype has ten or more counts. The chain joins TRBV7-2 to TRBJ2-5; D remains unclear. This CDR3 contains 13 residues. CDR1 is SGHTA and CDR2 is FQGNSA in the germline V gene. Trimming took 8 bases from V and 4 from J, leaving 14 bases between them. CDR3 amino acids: CASGVPAGETQYF. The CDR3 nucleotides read TGTGCCAGCGGGGTGCCAGCCGGAGAGACCCAGTACTTC.

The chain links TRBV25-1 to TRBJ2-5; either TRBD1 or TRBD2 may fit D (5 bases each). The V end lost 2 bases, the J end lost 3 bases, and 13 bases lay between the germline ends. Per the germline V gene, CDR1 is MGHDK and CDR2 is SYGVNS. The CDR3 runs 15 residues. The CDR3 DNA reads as TGTGCCAGCAGTGAAGACGGGGACCTCAAAGAGACCCAGTACTTC. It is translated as CASSEDGDLKETQYF.

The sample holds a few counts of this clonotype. In DNA, the CDR3 is TGTGCCAGCAGTTACTCGCCCTACAATGAGCAGTTCTTC. Its translation is CASSYSPYNEQFF. J is TRBJ2-1 and V is TRBV6-2 or TRBV6-3; no reliable D call. Germline values: CDR1 MNHEY, CDR2 SVGEGT. This CDR3 is built from 13 residues. Trimming pared 0 bases from V and 2 bases from J, leaving 2 bases between.

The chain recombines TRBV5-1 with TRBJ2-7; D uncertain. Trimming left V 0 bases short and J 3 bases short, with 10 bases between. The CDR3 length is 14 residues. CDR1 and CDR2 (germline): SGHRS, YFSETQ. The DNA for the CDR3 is TGCGCCAGCAGCTTGGTATGGATAGACTACGAGCAGTACGTC. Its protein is CASSLVWIDYEQYV.

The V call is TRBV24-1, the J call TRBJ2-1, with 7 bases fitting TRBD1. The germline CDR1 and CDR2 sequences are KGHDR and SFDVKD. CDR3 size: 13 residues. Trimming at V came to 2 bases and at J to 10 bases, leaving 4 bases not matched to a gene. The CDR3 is CATSDSDRWEQFF. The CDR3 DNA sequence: TGTGCCACCAGTGATTCGGACAGGTGGGAGCAGTTCTTC.

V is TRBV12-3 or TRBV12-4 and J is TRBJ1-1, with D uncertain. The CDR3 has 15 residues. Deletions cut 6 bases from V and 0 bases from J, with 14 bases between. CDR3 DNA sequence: TGTGCCAGCAGCCGGATCCCTAACATGAACACTGAAGCTTTCTTT. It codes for CASSRIPNMNTEAFF.

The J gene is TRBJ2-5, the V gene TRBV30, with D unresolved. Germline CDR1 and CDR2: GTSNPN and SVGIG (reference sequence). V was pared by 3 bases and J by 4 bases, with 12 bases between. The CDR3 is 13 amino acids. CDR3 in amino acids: CAWRPPTGETQYF. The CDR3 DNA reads TGTGCCTGGAGGCCCCCGACTGGAGAGACCCAGTACTTC. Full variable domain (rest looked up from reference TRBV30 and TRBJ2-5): SQTIHQWPATLVQPVGSPLSLECTVEGTSNPNLYWYRQAAGRGLQLLFYSVGIGQISSEVPQNLSASRPQDRQFILSSKKLLLSDSGFYLCAWRPPTGETQYFGPGTRLLVL.

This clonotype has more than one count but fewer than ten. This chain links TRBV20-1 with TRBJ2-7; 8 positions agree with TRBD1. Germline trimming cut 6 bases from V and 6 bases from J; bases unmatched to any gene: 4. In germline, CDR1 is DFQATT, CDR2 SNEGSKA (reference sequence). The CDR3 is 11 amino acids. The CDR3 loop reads CSARTGPEQYV. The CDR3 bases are TGCAGTGCGAGGACAGGGCCCGAGCAGTACGTC.